This TCR beta chain was captured in a study of a mutant IDH1 vaccine in newly diagnosed glioma. Whole-study context: Treated patients, averaging 40.4 years, were around 60% male and about 38% female. Study conclusions and caveats: Vaccine-induced immune responses occurred in roughly 95% of patients. Pseudoprogression appeared independent of alterations in top peripheral clonotypes.

Clones were sequenced by immunoSEQ multiplex PCR, and TCRdb holds only the in-frame ones, with some missing. The sample lists 50,000 to 65,000 clones, 80% to 90% seen once, with nearly 20% in the top ten. About this clone itself: The antigen is undetermined.

Documented time point: baseline, week 1 (first vaccination visit). Treatment of the sample: pre-vaccination baseline after standard-of-care therapy. Patients carried new grade 3 or 4 IDH1-mutant astrocytomas lacking nuclear ATRX. The V and J ends lost 3 bases and 5 bases, in that order; junction bases with no gene match: 10. Germline V CDR1 and CDR2: SGHRS, YFSETQ. This CDR3 contains 16 residues. The specimen comprised PBMCs, sampled from a glioma patient treated with radiotherapy, temozolomide or both. This chain uses TRBV5-1 with TRBJ2-7, with 11 positions matching TRBD2. The receptor was derived from a man between 18 and 29 years old with glioma. In DNA, the CDR3 is TGCGCCAGCAGCTCACTCCTAGCGGGAGGCTCGGACGAGCAGTACTTC. Its protein is CASSSLLAGGSDEQYF.